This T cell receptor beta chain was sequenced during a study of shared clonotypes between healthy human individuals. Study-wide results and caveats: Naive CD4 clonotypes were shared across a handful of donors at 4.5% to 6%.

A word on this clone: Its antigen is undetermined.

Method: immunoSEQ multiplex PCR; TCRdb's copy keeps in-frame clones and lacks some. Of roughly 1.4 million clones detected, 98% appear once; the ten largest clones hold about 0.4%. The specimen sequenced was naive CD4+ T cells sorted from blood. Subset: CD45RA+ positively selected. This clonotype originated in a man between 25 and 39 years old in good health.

CDR3 bases: TGTGCCAGCAGCCCTACCTCCAGGGGTCAGACCCAGTACTTC. Its protein is CASSPTSRGQTQYF. The gene calls are TRBV7-9 and TRBJ2-5; possible D gene TRBD1, 6 bases. The CDR3 has 14 amino acids. V was cut by 5 bases and J by 6 bases, with 16 bases left in between. CDR1 is SEHNR and CDR2 is FQNEAQ in the germline V gene (reference sequence).